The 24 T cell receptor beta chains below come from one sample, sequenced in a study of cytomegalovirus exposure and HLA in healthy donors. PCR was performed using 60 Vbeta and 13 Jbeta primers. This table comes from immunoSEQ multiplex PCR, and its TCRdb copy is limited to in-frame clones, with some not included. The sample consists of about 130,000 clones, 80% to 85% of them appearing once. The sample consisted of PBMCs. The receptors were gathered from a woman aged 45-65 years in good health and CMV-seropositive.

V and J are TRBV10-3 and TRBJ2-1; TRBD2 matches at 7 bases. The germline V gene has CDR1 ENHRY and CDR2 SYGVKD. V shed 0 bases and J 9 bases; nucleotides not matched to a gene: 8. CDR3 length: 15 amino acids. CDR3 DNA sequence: TGTGCCATCAGTGAGTCGTTAACTAGCGAGGCTGAGCAGTTCTTC. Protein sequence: CAISESLTSEAEQFF.

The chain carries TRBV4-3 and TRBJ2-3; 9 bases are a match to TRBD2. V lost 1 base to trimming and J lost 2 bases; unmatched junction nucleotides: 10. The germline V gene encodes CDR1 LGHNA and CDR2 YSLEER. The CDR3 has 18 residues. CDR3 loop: CASSQAPSGLAITDTQYF. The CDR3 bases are TGCGCCAGCAGCCAAGCCCCCTCCGGACTAGCGATCACAGATACGCAGTATTTT.

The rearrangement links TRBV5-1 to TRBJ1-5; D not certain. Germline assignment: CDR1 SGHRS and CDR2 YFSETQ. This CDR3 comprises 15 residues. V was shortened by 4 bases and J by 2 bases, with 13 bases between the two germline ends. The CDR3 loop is CASSPSDPGNQPQHF. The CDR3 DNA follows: TGCGCCAGCAGCCCCTCTGATCCGGGCAATCAGCCCCAGCATTTT.

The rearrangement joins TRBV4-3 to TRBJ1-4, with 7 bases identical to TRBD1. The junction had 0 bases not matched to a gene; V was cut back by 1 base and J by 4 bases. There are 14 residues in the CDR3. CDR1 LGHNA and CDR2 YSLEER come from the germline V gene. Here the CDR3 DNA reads TGCGCCAGCAGCCAAGGGGACAGTAATGAAAAACTGTTTTTT. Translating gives CASSQGDSNEKLFF.

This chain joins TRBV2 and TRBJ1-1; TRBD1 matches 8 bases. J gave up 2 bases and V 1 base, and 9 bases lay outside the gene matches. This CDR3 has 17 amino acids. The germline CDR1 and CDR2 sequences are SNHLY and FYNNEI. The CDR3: CASSEVRGTGPNTEAFF. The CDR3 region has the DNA TGTGCCAGCAGTGAAGTTAGGGGGACAGGCCCTAACACTGAAGCTTTCTTT.

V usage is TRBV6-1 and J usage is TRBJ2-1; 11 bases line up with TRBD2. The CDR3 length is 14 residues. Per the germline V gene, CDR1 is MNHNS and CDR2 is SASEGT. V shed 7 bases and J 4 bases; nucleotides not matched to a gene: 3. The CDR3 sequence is CASTSGRLYNEQFF. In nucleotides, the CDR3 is TGTGCCAGCACTAGCGGGAGGCTTTACAATGAGCAGTTCTTC.

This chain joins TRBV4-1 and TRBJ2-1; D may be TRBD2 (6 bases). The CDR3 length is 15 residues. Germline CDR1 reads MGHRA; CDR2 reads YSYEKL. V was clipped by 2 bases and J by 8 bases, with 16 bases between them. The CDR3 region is CASSQFTSSEDEQFF. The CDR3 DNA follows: TGCGCCAGCAGCCAATTTACGTCTAGCGAGGATGAGCAGTTCTTC.

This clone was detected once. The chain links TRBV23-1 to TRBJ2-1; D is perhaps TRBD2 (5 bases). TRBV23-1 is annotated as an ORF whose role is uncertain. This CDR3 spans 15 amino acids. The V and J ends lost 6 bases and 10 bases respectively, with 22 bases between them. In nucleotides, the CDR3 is TGCGCCAGCAGACCGCTCCTAAGCCAATCGGGGGAGCAGTTCTTC. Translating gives CASRPLLSQSGEQFF.

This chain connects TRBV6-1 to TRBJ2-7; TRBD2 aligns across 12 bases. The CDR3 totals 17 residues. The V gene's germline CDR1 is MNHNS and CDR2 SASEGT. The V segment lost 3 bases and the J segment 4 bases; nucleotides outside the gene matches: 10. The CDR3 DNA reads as TGTGCCAGCAGTGAGGTAGGACTAGCGGGACATTGGTACGAGCAGTACTTC. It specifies CASSEVGLAGHWYEQYF.

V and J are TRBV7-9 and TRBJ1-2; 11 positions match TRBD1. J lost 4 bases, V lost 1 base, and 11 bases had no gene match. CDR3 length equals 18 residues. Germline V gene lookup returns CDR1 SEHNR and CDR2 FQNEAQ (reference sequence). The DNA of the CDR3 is TGTGCCAGCAGCTTAGTTCGGACAGGGGGCGGTTGGCTCTATGGCTACACCTTC. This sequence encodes CASSLVRTGGGWLYGYTF.

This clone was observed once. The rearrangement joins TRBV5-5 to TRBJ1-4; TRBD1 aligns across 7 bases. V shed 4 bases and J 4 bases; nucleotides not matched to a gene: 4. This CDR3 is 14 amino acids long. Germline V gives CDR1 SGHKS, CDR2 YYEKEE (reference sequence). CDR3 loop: CASSPGQLNEKLFF. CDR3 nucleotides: TGTGCCAGCAGCCCGGGACAGCTTAATGAAAAACTGTTTTTT.

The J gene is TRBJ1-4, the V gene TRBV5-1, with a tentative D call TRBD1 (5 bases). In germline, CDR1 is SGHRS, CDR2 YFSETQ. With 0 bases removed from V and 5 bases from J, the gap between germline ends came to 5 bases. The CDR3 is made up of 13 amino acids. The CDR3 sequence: CASSLGQNEKLFF. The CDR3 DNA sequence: TGCGCCAGCAGCTTGGGACAGAATGAAAAACTGTTTTTT.

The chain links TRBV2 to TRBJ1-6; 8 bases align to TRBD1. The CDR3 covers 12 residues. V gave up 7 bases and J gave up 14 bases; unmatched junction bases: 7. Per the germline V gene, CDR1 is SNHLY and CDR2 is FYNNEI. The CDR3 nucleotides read TGTGCCAGCAAGGACAGGGACCCAACCCTCCACTTT. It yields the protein CASKDRDPTLHF.

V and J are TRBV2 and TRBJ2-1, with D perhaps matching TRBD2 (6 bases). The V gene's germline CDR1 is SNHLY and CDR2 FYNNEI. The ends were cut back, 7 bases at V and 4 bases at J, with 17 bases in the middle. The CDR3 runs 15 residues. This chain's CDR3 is CASIWGSGGYNEQFF. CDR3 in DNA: TGTGCCAGCATTTGGGGTAGTGGGGGGTACAATGAGCAGTTCTTC.

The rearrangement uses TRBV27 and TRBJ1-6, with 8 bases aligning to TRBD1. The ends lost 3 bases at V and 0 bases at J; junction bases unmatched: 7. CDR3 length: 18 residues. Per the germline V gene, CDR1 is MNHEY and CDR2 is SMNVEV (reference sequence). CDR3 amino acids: CASSFFGQGSSYNSPLHF. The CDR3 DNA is TGTGCCAGCAGTTTTTTCGGACAGGGAAGCTCCTATAATTCACCCCTCCACTTT.

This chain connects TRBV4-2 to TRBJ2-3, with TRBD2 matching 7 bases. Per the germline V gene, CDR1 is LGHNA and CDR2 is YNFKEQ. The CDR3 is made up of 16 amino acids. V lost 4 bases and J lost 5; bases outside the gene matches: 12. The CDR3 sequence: CASSRLGEGQGDTQYF. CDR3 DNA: TGTGCCAGCAGCCGCCTTGGGGAGGGCCAGGGAGATACGCAGTATTTT.

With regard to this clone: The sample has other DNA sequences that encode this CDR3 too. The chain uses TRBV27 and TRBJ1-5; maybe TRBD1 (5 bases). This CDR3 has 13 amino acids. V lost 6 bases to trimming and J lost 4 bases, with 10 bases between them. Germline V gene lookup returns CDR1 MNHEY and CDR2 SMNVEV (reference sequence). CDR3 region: CASSRGVNQPQHF. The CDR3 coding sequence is TGTGCCAGCAGCCGGGGGGTAAATCAGCCCCAGCATTTT.

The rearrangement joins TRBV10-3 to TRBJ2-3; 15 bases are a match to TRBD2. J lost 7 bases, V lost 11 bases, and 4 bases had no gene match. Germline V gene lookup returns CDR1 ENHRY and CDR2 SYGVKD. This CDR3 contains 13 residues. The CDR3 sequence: CASGLAGGNTQYF. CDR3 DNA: TGTGCCTCGGGACTAGCGGGAGGAAATACGCAGTATTTT.

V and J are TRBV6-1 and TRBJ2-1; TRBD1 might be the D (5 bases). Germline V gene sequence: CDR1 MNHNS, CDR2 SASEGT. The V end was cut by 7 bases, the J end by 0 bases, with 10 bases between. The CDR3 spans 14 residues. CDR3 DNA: TGTGCCAGCACCCGGACACTCTCCTACAATGAGCAGTTCTTC. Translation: CASTRTLSYNEQFF.

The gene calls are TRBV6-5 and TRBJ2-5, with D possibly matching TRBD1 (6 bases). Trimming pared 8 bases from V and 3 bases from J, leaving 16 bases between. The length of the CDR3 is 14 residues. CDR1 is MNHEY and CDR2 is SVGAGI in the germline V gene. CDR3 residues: CASGGQFGEETQYF. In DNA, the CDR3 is TGTGCCAGCGGAGGACAGTTTGGGGAAGAGACCCAGTACTTC.

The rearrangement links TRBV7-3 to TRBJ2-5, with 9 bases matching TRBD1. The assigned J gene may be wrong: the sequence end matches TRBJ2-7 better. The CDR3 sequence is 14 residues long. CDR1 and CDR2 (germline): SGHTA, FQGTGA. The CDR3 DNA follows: TGTGCCAGCAGGTCCGGACAGGGGATTGGCGAGCAGTACTTC. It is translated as CASRSGQGIGEQYF.

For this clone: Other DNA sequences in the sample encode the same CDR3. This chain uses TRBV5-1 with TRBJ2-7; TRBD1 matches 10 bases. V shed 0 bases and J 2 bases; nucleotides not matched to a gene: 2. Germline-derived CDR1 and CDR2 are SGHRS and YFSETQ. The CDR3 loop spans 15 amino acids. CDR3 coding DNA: TGCGCCAGCAGCTTGGTTGGGACAGGGGCCTACGAGCAGTACTTC. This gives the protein CASSLVGTGAYEQYF. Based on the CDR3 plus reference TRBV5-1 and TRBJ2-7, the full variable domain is KAGVTQTPRYLIKTRGQQVTLSCSPISGHRSVSWYQQTPGQGLQFLFEYFSETQRNKGNFPGRFSGRQFSNSRSEMNVSTLELGDSALYLCASSLVGTGAYEQYFGPGTRLTVT.

The CDR3 nucleotides are TGTGCCAGCAGTTACGGGAGGAATCAGCCCCAGCATTTT. Residues: CASSYGRNQPQHF. The chain couples TRBV6-5 to TRBJ1-5; D not resolved. CDR3 length: 13 amino acids. CDR1 MNHEY and CDR2 SVGAGI come from the germline V gene. Trimming shortened V by 2 bases and J by 4 bases, and 6 bases separated the two germline ends.

Here the CDR3 DNA reads TGCGCCAGCAGTCTCGTGGGACAGGTTGGGAAGTGCTCCTACGAGCAGTACTTC. Its protein product is CASSLVGQVGKCSYEQYF. The rearrangement uses TRBV23-1 and TRBJ2-7; 8 bases are shared with TRBD1. TRBV23-1 is reported as an ORF; its role is uncertain. V lost 4 bases, J lost 0 bases, and 14 bases stayed unmatched. The CDR3 totals 18 residues.